Listed below are T cell receptor beta chains from one sample, sequenced in a study of blood T cell repertoires in COVID-19. Only in-frame clones appear in the TCRdb table, and some are missing; sequencing was by immunoSEQ multiplex PCR. The sample lists fewer than 300,000 clones, 91% seen once, with 2.2% in the top ten. Material for sequencing was peripheral blood. The receptors originated from a woman in her twenties or thirties with COVID-19, enrolled during active disease. Both conserved end residues are part of each CDR3. A D gene is named only where the DNA matches it firmly. Size values are once, few and many counts, or a class for expanded clones, and some rows have none.

- TRBJ1-5 - TRBV19 CASGYRDQPQHF TGTGCCAGTGGGTACAGGGACCAGCCCCAGCATTTT
- TRBJ1-1 TRBD1 TRBV10-3 CAISGDRDPIEAFF TGTGCCATCAGTGGGGACAGGGACCCCATTGAAGCTTTCTTT
- TRBJ1-1 - TRBV19 CASSLRAGETEAFF TGTGCCAGTAGTCTCAGGGCGGGAGAAACTGAAGCTTTCTTT
- TRBJ2-1 TRBD2 TRBV25-1 CASRSGEGPYNEQFF TGTGCCAGCCGGTCGGGGGAGGGCCCCTACAATGAGCAGTTCTTC
- TRBJ2-3 TRBD2 TRBV7-2 CASSLVGSSGLWLYF TGTGCCAGCAGCTTAGTTGGTTCTAGCGGGCTTTGGCTGTATTTT
- TRBJ2-5 - TRBV2 CASSTFIQETQYF TGTGCCAGCAGTACTTTCATCCAAGAGACCCAGTACTTC
- TRBJ2-1 TRBD2 TRBV7-2 CASTIGPSGNNEQFF TGTGCCAGCACCATAGGCCCTAGCGGTAACAATGAGCAGTTCTTC
- TRBJ1-3 TRBD1 TRBV19 CASSSTGAGNTIYF TGTGCCAGTAGTTCGACAGGGGCTGGAAACACCATATATTTT
- TRBJ2-2 TRBD2 TRBV11-3 CASSQRGDTGELFF TGTGCCAGCAGCCAACGGGGGGACACCGGGGAGCTGTTTTTT
- TRBJ1-2 TRBD1 TRBV5-4 CASSRGTGDDYGYTF TGTGCCAGCAGCCGAGGGACAGGGGACGACTATGGCTACACCTTC
- TRBJ2-3 - TRBV7-3 CASSLSGVTDTQYF TGTGCCAGCAGCCTTAGCGGAGTAACAGATACGCAGTATTTT
- TRBJ1-2 - TRBV19 CASSLGLSYGYTF TGTGCCAGTAGTCTCGGACTGAGCTATGGCTACACCTTC
- TRBJ2-1 TRBD2 TRBV6-5 CASGRTSGSFGEQFF TGTGCCAGCGGGCGGACTAGCGGGAGTTTTGGAGAGCAGTTCTTC
- TRBJ2-3 - TRBV27 CASSFPGGTDTQYF TGTGCCAGCAGTTTCCCCGGGGGAACAGATACGCAGTATTTT
- TRBJ2-5 - TRBV28 CATWRWQGERETQYF TGTGCCACCTGGCGTTGGCAGGGTGAACGAGAGACCCAGTACTTC
- TRBJ2-1 TRBD2 TRBV5-1 CASSSRDYPYNEQFF TGCGCCAGCAGCAGTCGGGACTATCCCTACAATGAGCAGTTCTTC
- TRBJ2-2 - TRBV7-3 CASSSTGSNTGELFF TGTGCCAGCAGCTCCACAGGGTCGAACACCGGGGAGCTGTTTTTT
- TRBJ2-1 TRBD2 TRBV5-1 CASSLAREREEYNEQFF TGCGCCAGCAGCTTGGCCCGGGAGCGGGAGGAGTACAATGAGCAGTTCTTC
- TRBJ2-3 TRBD2 TRBV3-1/TRBV3-2 CASSQRGLAGSRTDTQYF TGTGCCAGCAGCCAAAGAGGACTAGCGGGAAGCCGCACAGATACGCAGTATTTT
- TRBJ2-2 TRBD2 TRBV7-3 CASSPLISTSGRTGGELFF TGTGCCAGCAGCCCGCTGATTTCGACTAGCGGGAGAACTGGCGGGGAGCTGTTTTTT
many TRBJ1-3 - TRBV9 CASSVGGTGNTIYF TGTGCCAGCAGCGTAGGGGGCACTGGAAACACCATATATTTT
- TRBJ2-2 TRBD2 TRBV19 CASIWGAGAPGELFF TGTGCCAGTATCTGGGGCGCGGGAGCCCCCGGGGAGCTGTTTTTT
- TRBJ2-7 - TRBV29-1 CSVRGTGSYEQYF TGCAGCGTTCGCGGGACGGGATCCTACGAGCAGTACTTC
- TRBJ1-1 TRBD1 TRBV19 CASLRTGGTEAFF TGTGCCAGCTTAAGAACAGGGGGCACTGAAGCTTTCTTT
- TRBJ2-5 TRBD1 TRBV7-9 CASSKPTGLYQETQYF TGTGCCAGCAGCAAGCCGACAGGGTTATACCAAGAGACCCAGTACTTC
- TRBJ1-5 - TRBV18 CASSPSTMGNQPQHF TGTGCCAGCTCACCGAGTACCATGGGCAATCAGCCCCAGCATTTT
- TRBJ1-2 - TRBV30 CAWSVPFGSVRSYGYTF TGTGCCTGGAGTGTACCTTTTGGGTCCGTTCGGAGCTATGGCTACACCTTC
- TRBJ1-5 - TRBV27 CASRGQNMDQPQHF TGTGCCAGCAGGGGACAAAATATGGATCAGCCCCAGCATTTT
- TRBJ1-1 - TRBV7-2 CASSFGQSRNTEAFF TGTGCCAGCAGCTTCGGACAGTCTAGGAACACTGAAGCTTTCTTT